This is a list of T cell receptor beta chains from one sample in a study of blood T cell repertoires in COVID-19. The repertoire was sequenced with immunoSEQ multiplex PCR; TCRdb's copy has only in-frame clones and lacks some. The sample comprises over 200,000 clones, more than 80% of which are singletons, and 2.7% rests with the top ten. The sequencing sample was made of peripheral blood. The source is a man younger than 45 with COVID-19, enrolled during active disease. The CDR3 runs from the conserved cysteine through the conserved F or W. A D gene is named only where the DNA matches it firmly. Size is omitted from some rows. Given values are once, few, many or a class for expanded clones.

CDR3 DNA	CDR3 protein	V gene	clone size	CDR3 length	J gene	D gene
TGCGCCAGCAGCCAAGACCACCAGCCGGGTAGGCACGAAAAACTGTTTTTT	CASSQDHQPGRHEKLFF	TRBV4-3	NA	17	TRBJ1-4	NA
TGTGCCAGCAGTGAAGGGACTAACACTGAAGCTTTCTTT	CASSEGTNTEAFF	TRBV2	NA	13	TRBJ1-1	NA
TGTGCCAGCAGTCCGGACAGGGTTGGCTACAATGAGCAGTTCTTC	CASSPDRVGYNEQFF	TRBV28	NA	15	TRBJ2-1	TRBD1
TGTGCCAGCAGCCGCTCCTCTGTAGCGGGAGACTCCTACGAGCAGTACTTC	CASSRSSVAGDSYEQYF	TRBV7-3	few	17	TRBJ2-7	TRBD2
TGTGCCAGCAGTTCGGTACCCAGGGGTAACTATGGCTACACCTTC	CASSSVPRGNYGYTF	TRBV27	once	15	TRBJ1-2	NA
TGTGCCAGCAGTTCTCGGACAGGCTCTGGAAACACCATATATTTT	CASSSRTGSGNTIYF	TRBV6-5	NA	15	TRBJ1-3	TRBD1
TGTGCCAGCAGTTACTCGAGTCCCGGGGGAGGCTACACCTTC	CASSYSSPGGGYTF	TRBV6-2/TRBV6-3	once	14	TRBJ1-2	NA
TGTGCCAGCAGTTCGACAGGGACCACGGGCGGGCAGTTCTTC	CASSSTGTTGGQFF	TRBV28	NA	14	TRBJ2-1	TRBD1
TGCGCCAGCAGCCAACACAGGGTCGCCACTGAAGCTTTCTTT	CASSQHRVATEAFF	TRBV4-3	NA	14	TRBJ1-1	NA
TGTGCCACCGGACAACTAGCGGGGGGGCTTGTTGAAAGGAATGAGCAGTTCTTC	CATGQLAGGLVERNEQFF	TRBV2	NA	18	TRBJ2-1	TRBD2
TGTGCCAGCAGTCCCAAGACAGGGTTTTCCTACGAGCAGTACTTC	CASSPKTGFSYEQYF	TRBV27	once	15	TRBJ2-7	TRBD1
TGTGCCAGCAGCTGGACAGGGGGGACCTCTTCCTACGAGCAGTACTTC	CASSWTGGTSSYEQYF	TRBV7-6	once	16	TRBJ2-7	TRBD1
TGTGCCTCCAAATTCGGACAGGGGGCTGTACGGCCCCAGCATTTT	CASKFGQGAVRPQHF	TRBV19	NA	15	TRBJ1-5	TRBD1
TGTGCCACCAGCCCGTTAGAACAGGGCTATCAGCCCCAGCATTTT	CATSPLEQGYQPQHF	TRBV28	NA	15	TRBJ1-5	NA
TGCAGTGCTAGTACCGACAGGGGGACTGAAAAACTGTTTTTT	CSASTDRGTEKLFF	TRBV20-1	NA	14	TRBJ1-4	TRBD1
TGTGCTAGTGGTCCCGCTAACTCGACAGTGAACACTGAAGCTTTCTTT	CASGPANSTVNTEAFF	TRBV12-5	NA	16	TRBJ1-1	NA
TGTGCCAGTAGTATAGTTAAGAACGGGGGTACATACGAGCAGTACTTC	CASSIVKNGGTYEQYF	TRBV19	NA	16	TRBJ2-7	NA
TGTGCCAGCAGCCATCATCAGGGCACGGGCCAGAACACTGAAGCTTTCTTT	CASSHHQGTGQNTEAFF	TRBV4-2	NA	17	TRBJ1-1	NA
TGTGCCAGCCAGGGGGGTTTAACACCCCTCCACTTT	CASQGGLTPLHF	TRBV27	NA	12	TRBJ1-6	TRBD1
TGCGCCAGCAGCCGGAAAGGGGCAGGAGGGAACACAGATACGCAGTATTTT	CASSRKGAGGNTDTQYF	TRBV4-1	NA	17	TRBJ2-3	NA
TGTGCCAGCACCTATCGGGGAGCGGGGGGGCACACAGATACGCAGTATTTT	CASTYRGAGGHTDTQYF	TRBV7-3	NA	17	TRBJ2-3	TRBD2
TGTGCCAGCAGCTTAAGGATAGGCGGGAGAGAGTACCGAGAGACCCAGTACTTC	CASSLRIGGREYRETQYF	TRBV7-2	NA	18	TRBJ2-5	TRBD2
TGTGCCAGTTGGTCAGGGGTCGATGGCTACACCTTC	CASWSGVDGYTF	TRBV19	NA	12	TRBJ1-2	NA
TGTGCCAGCAGTTTCTTCGGGGAGTCCTACGAGCAGTACTTC	CASSFFGESYEQYF	TRBV28	NA	14	TRBJ2-7	NA
TGTGCTAGTGGTTTTACGGAGAATGAGCAGTTCTTC	CASGFTENEQFF	TRBV12-5	NA	12	TRBJ2-1	NA
TGTGCCAGCAGTGAACTCCCGACAGGGGGTGGTGTGAGCAATCAGCCCCAGCATTTT	CASSELPTGGGVSNQPQHF	TRBV6-1	NA	19	TRBJ1-5	TRBD1
TGTGCCAGCAGTGGGAGACTTACGACGTCTCAGCCCCAGCATTTT	CASSGRLTTSQPQHF	TRBV28	once	15	TRBJ1-5	NA
TGTGCCAGCGTAAACCCCCGGGACAAGACCTACGAGCAGTACTTC	CASVNPRDKTYEQYF	TRBV25-1	NA	15	TRBJ2-7	NA
TGTGCCTGGAGTGTACAAGGAGGGATGGGTGGGGCCAACGTCCTGACTTTC	CAWSVQGGMGGANVLTF	TRBV30	NA	17	TRBJ2-6	NA
TGTGCCAGCAGCTTGGAAGCGGGCAATGAGCAGTTCTTC	CASSLEAGNEQFF	TRBV5-6	NA	13	TRBJ2-1	NA
TGTGCCAGCAGCTTAGAAGCAGGTCTGTACAATGAGCAGTTCTTC	CASSLEAGLYNEQFF	TRBV7-2	NA	15	TRBJ2-1	NA
TGCGCCAGCAGGTGCCGGGACAGGGGGTCACCGCCCCAGCATTTT	CASRCRDRGSPPQHF	TRBV5-1	NA	15	TRBJ1-5	TRBD1
TGTGCCAGCAGTGTTCCGCGGGCAGCCTCTAGCACAGATACGCAGTATTTT	CASSVPRAASSTDTQYF	TRBV6-1	NA	17	TRBJ2-3	NA
TGTGCCAGCAGGGGACAGGAGAACTATGGCTACACCTTC	CASRGQENYGYTF	TRBV28	NA	13	TRBJ1-2	TRBD1
TGTGCCAGTAGTACTCGTCAGGGATTCCGCAATCAGCCCCAGCATTTT	CASSTRQGFRNQPQHF	TRBV19	few	16	TRBJ1-5	NA
TGTGCCAGCAGTTACCAACCCTCTTGGGACACCAGACCTAGCACAGATACGCAGTATTTT	CASSYQPSWDTRPSTDTQYF	TRBV6-2/TRBV6-3	NA	20	TRBJ2-3	NA
TGTGCCAGCAGTTATCAGGACAGGGACGGCGGCTACACCTTC	CASSYQDRDGGYTF	TRBV6-6	once	14	TRBJ1-2	TRBD1
TGTGCCAGCTCGACCAGGGGTTGGGGTGGCTACGAGCAGTACTTC	CASSTRGWGGYEQYF	TRBV18	NA	15	TRBJ2-7	NA
TGTGCCACCAGCGACCCGGGACAGGGTGTCACCGGGGAGCTGTTTTTT	CATSDPGQGVTGELFF	TRBV24-1	NA	16	TRBJ2-2	TRBD1
TGTGCCAGCAGCAGGGACACCAGGGGGAGAGGACTGTTTTTT	CASSRDTRGRGLFF	TRBV7-9	NA	14	TRBJ1-4	TRBD1
TGTGCCAGCAGCTTCCGGACAGGGGGCGCTTGGTACGGGCCCGGGGAGCTGTTTTTT	CASSFRTGGAWYGPGELFF	TRBV5-8	NA	19	TRBJ2-2	TRBD1
TGCAGCGCTGGGGATCTAGGGGGACAGGGCTACGAGCAGTACTTC	CSAGDLGGQGYEQYF	TRBV29-1	NA	15	TRBJ2-7	TRBD1
TGTGCCAGCAGCACAGGGGTATATGGCTACACCTTC	CASSTGVYGYTF	TRBV6-5	NA	12	TRBJ1-2	TRBD1
TGTGCCAGCAGCTTAGCGCTAGTCAGGGAATCTGGCTACACCTTC	CASSLALVRESGYTF	TRBV7-2	NA	15	TRBJ1-2	NA
TGTGCCAGCAGCCAAGATGGAAGCGGGAGGGCCCATGAGCAGTTCTTC	CASSQDGSGRAHEQFF	TRBV3-1/TRBV3-2	NA	16	TRBJ2-1	TRBD2
TGTGCCAGCAGTAATAGCGGGAGCTCCTACAATGAGCAGTTCTTC	CASSNSGSSYNEQFF	TRBV4-2	few	15	TRBJ2-1	TRBD2
TGTGCCAGCAGGCAGGGGTACGCTAACTATGGCTACACCTTC	CASRQGYANYGYTF	TRBV6-5	NA	14	TRBJ1-2	NA
TGTGCCAGCAGTCCTGACAGGATTAATTCACCCCTCCACTTT	CASSPDRINSPLHF	TRBV6-5	NA	14	TRBJ1-6	NA
TGTGCCAGCAGGGTAGCGGGAGGGCCAACCAATGAGCAGTTCTTC	CASRVAGGPTNEQFF	TRBV7-3	NA	15	TRBJ2-1	TRBD2
TGCGCCAGCAGCGTAAGACAACGAACTGAAAAACTGTTTTTT	CASSVRQRTEKLFF	TRBV5-1	NA	14	TRBJ1-4	NA
TGTGCCAGCAGTTTATCGGGGGGGAACAATCAGCCCCAGCATTTT	CASSLSGGNNQPQHF	TRBV27	once	15	TRBJ1-5	NA
TGTGCCAGCAGTGGGGCCGGGACAATGAACACCGGGGAGCTGTTTTTT	CASSGAGTMNTGELFF	TRBV25-1	NA	16	TRBJ2-2	NA
TGTGCCAGCAGTCCCCAGGGAGCGGGAACAGATACGCAGTATTTT	CASSPQGAGTDTQYF	TRBV6-5	NA	15	TRBJ2-3	TRBD2
TGTGCCAGCAGTGAGACAGATAGCAATCAGCCCCAGCATTTT	CASSETDSNQPQHF	TRBV25-1	NA	14	TRBJ1-5	NA
TGTGCCAGCAGCTTAACTGGGCTTGGCGGGGGCCAATACAATGAGCAGTTCTTC	CASSLTGLGGGQYNEQFF	TRBV7-3	NA	18	TRBJ2-1	NA
TGTGCCAGCAGTTTATACCCGGACAGGGTAAGAGCTGGGGCCAACGTCCTGACTTTC	CASSLYPDRVRAGANVLTF	TRBV27	NA	19	TRBJ2-6	TRBD1
TGTGCCAGCACCGGACAGGGGAACACTGAAGCTTTCTTT	CASTGQGNTEAFF	TRBV12-3/TRBV12-4	NA	13	TRBJ1-1	TRBD1
TGCAGCGTTGGCGCTGACTCCTACGAGCAGTACTTC	CSVGADSYEQYF	TRBV29-1	NA	12	TRBJ2-7	NA
TGTGCCAGCAGCTTAGAATCAGGGTGGTACACCGGGGAGCTGTTTTTT	CASSLESGWYTGELFF	TRBV7-9	NA	16	TRBJ2-2	NA
TGTGCCAGCAGCTCCCGAACCTATACAGATAGCAATCAGCCCCAGCATTTT	CASSSRTYTDSNQPQHF	TRBV7-8	NA	17	TRBJ1-5	NA